The present TCR beta chain was sequenced within a study of glioma-infiltrating T cells after dendritic cell vaccination. CDR3 size: 12 residues. Trimming cost V 4 bases and J 5 bases, with 8 bases left between them. CDR1 is LNHDA and CDR2 is SQIVND in the germline V gene (reference sequence). Using immunoSEQ multiplex PCR, the repertoire was profiled, and TCRdb retains in-frame clones only, with some absent. This sample has more than 100,000 clones, with about four fifths found just once. The chain joins TRBV19 to TRBJ2-5; D is ambiguous. The sequences come from blood, collected before dendritic cell vaccination. This clonotype was obtained from a human donor with glioblastoma. The CDR3 bases are TGTGCCAGTAGTACCCTAGAGGAGACCCAGTACTTC. It specifies CASSTLEETQYF.